This T cell receptor (beta chain) comes out of a study of blood T cell repertoires in COVID-19. Germline V gives CDR1 SQVTM, CDR2 ANQGSEA. The J segment lost 0 bases and the V segment lost 4 bases, leaving 6 bases of the junction unmatched. This CDR3 comprises 17 residues. Generated by immunoSEQ multiplex PCR, the TCRdb table keeps only in-frame clones and is missing some. The table shows about 110,000 clones, with about 80% occurring only once. The rearrangement uses TRBV29-1 and TRBJ2-6; TRBD1 matches at 10 bases. The TCR sequence derives from a woman aged 70-85 years with acute or convalescent COVID-19. Sequences were obtained from peripheral blood. The CDR3 coding sequence is TGCAGCGTTGCGAGGGACAGGGGCCACTCTGGGGCCAACGTCCTGACTTTC. It yields the protein CSVARDRGHSGANVLTF.